A single sample gave rise to the 21 T cell receptor beta chains below, sequenced in a study of spatial heterogeneity in lung cancer. The study, taken as a whole, reports: For expanded intratumoral alpha and beta TCRs, counts tracked tumor mutation counts.

TCRdb reprocessed the 5' RACE reads via MiXCR and lists one record per CDR3 protein. The top ten clones hold less than 25% of a sample with approximately 4,000 distinct CDR3 sequences, roughly a third of them seen once. As for time point: sample taken at primary tumor resection. For these TCRs, the target antigens are not known. The source material was lung tumor tissue, sampled at surgery. The receptor set was obtained from a male donor with early-stage non-small cell lung cancer.

The chain combines TRBV7-2 with TRBJ2-5, with 9 bases fitting TRBD1. Looked up from germline, CDR1 is SGHTA and CDR2 is FQGNSA. The V segment lost 5 bases and the J segment 5 bases; nucleotides outside the gene matches: 6. The CDR3 covers 14 residues. In DNA, the CDR3 is TGTGCCAGCAGCAAGCCCGGACAGGGGGAGACCCAGTACTTC. Protein product: CASSKPGQGETQYF. Together with reference TRBV7-2 and TRBJ2-5, the CDR3 gives the full variable domain: GAGVSQSPSNKVTEKGKDVELRCDPISGHTALYWYRQSLGQGLEFLIYFQGNSAPDKSGLPSDRFSAERTGGSVSTLTIQRTQQEDSAVYLCASSKPGQGETQYFGPGTRLLVL.

The J gene is TRBJ2-1, the V gene TRBV11-3, with TRBD2 matching over 8 bases. From germline, CDR1 is SGHNT and CDR2 YENEEA. Trimming cost V 6 bases and J 0 bases; bases outside gene matches: 7. This CDR3 has 16 residues. The CDR3: CASSLTSGSSYNEQFF. As DNA, the CDR3 is TGTGCCAGCAGTCTTACTAGCGGAAGCTCCTACAATGAGCAGTTCTTC.

The rearrangement links TRBV19 to TRBJ2-2, with 10 bases identical to TRBD2. Germline V gives CDR1 LNHDA, CDR2 SQIVND (reference sequence). J was trimmed by 1 base and V by 7 bases; bases with no gene match: 15. The CDR3 is made up of 19 amino acids. The CDR3 loop reads CASNIGGLAGAQNTGELFF. In DNA, the CDR3 is TGTGCCAGTAACATCGGGGGGCTAGCGGGAGCACAGAACACCGGGGAGCTGTTTTTT. The complete variable domain, with remaining parts taken from reference TRBV19 and TRBJ2-2, reads DGGITQSPKYLFRKEGQNVTLSCEQNLNHDAMYWYRQDPGQGLRLIYYSQIVNDFQKGDIAEGYSVSREKKESFPLTVTSAQKNPTAFYLCASNIGGLAGAQNTGELFFGEGSRLTVL.

The V call is TRBV5-1, the J call TRBJ2-7; 7 bases map to TRBD1. Germline values: CDR1 SGHRS, CDR2 YFSETQ. The CDR3 runs 13 residues. Trimming cost V 4 bases and J 2 bases; bases outside gene matches: 3. The CDR3 spells CASSPDRTYEQYF. The CDR3 DNA reads TGCGCCAGCAGCCCGGACAGGACCTACGAGCAGTACTTC. Combining the CDR3 with reference TRBV5-1 and TRBJ2-7 gives the whole variable domain KAGVTQTPRYLIKTRGQQVTLSCSPISGHRSVSWYQQTPGQGLQFLFEYFSETQRNKGNFPGRFSGRQFSNSRSEMNVSTLELGDSALYLCASSPDRTYEQYFGPGTRLTVT.

Within the sample, this clonotype is large. V and J are TRBV20-1 and TRBJ1-2; no definite D call. Germline V CDR1 and CDR2: DFQATT, SNEGSKA (reference sequence). CDR3 size: 12 residues. The V end was cut by 3 bases, the J end by 3 bases, with 8 bases between. The CDR3 loop is CSASRRDYGYTF. The CDR3, as DNA: TGCAGTGCTAGTCGGAGGGACTATGGCTACACCTTC.

The rearrangement links TRBV7-2 to TRBJ2-7; 9 nucleotides agree with TRBD2. With V trimmed by 1 base and J by 6 bases, 7 bases remained unmatched. CDR1 is SGHTA and CDR2 is FQGNSA in the germline V gene. CDR3 length: 15 residues. CDR3 bases: TGTGCCAGCAGCTTAGAGGGCGGGAGGGCCTCCGAGCAGTACTTC. This sequence encodes CASSLEGGRASEQYF.

The gene calls are TRBV6-2 or TRBV6-3 and TRBJ2-5; 9 bases agree with TRBD1. The CDR3 is made up of 15 amino acids. CDR1 and CDR2 (germline): MNHEY, SVGEGT. With V trimmed by 3 bases and J by 5 bases, 7 bases remained unmatched. Here the CDR3 reads CASSYPGQGPETQYF. CDR3 nucleotides: TGTGCCAGCAGTTATCCGGGACAGGGACCGGAGACCCAGTACTTC.

The chain uses TRBV6-1 and TRBJ2-2; D might be TRBD1 (6 bases). In germline, CDR1 is MNHNS, CDR2 SASEGT. V gave up 6 bases and J gave up 3 bases, with 11 bases separating them. The CDR3 sequence is 14 residues long. The CDR3 bases are TGTGCCAGCAGAGGGGACAAATACACCGGGGAGCTGTTTTTT. Amino acid sequence: CASRGDKYTGELFF.

The chain recombines TRBV2 with TRBJ1-5, with D maybe TRBD1 (5 bases). The CDR3 runs 13 residues. V shed 1 base and J shed 7 bases, with 8 bases lying between them. Germline V gives CDR1 SNHLY, CDR2 FYNNEI. The CDR3 DNA reads as TGTGCCAGCAGTGAAGGACAGAGCCAGCCCCAGCATTTT. Encoded protein: CASSEGQSQPQHF.

The table lists this clonotype with a few counts. The CDR3 nucleotides are TGCAGTGCACGAGCGGGACTTGGGGCCAACGTCCTGACTTTC. Amino acid sequence: CSARAGLGANVLTF. The chain uses TRBV20-1 and TRBJ2-6; 7 bases map to TRBD2. CDR1 is DFQATT, CDR2 SNEGSKA, per germline (reference sequence). The CDR3 sequence is 14 residues long. After removal of 6 bases from V and 3 bases from J, the junction contained 5 bases not matched to a gene.

The J gene is TRBJ2-3, the V gene TRBV28, with D possibly matching TRBD1 (6 bases). This CDR3 is built from 13 residues. Looked up from germline, CDR1 is MDHEN and CDR2 is SYDVKM. Trimming left V 6 bases short and J 2 bases short, with 9 bases between. The CDR3 protein is CASRGTLTDTQYF. Here the CDR3 DNA reads TGTGCCAGCAGAGGGACACTCACAGATACGCAGTATTTT.

A single count supports this clonotype. The rearrangement links TRBV12-3 or TRBV12-4 to TRBJ2-1, with unresolved D. CDR3 length equals 15 residues. The V end lost 3 bases, the J end lost 7 bases, and 16 bases lay between the germline ends. CDR3: CASSFGNAPSNEQFF. In DNA form, the CDR3 reads TGTGCCAGCAGTTTTGGTAATGCTCCTTCGAATGAGCAGTTCTTC.

CDR3 sequence: CASSSWGTQYF. CDR3 DNA: TGTGCCAGCAGTAGCTGGGGTACGCAGTATTTT. The gene calls are TRBV6-5 and TRBJ2-3; the D is unclear. Trimming cost V 5 bases and J 8 bases, with 8 bases left between them. The CDR3 has 11 amino acids. The germline CDR1 and CDR2 sequences are MNHEY and SVGAGI.

By share, this clonotype counts as medium-sized. CDR3 in amino acids: CASKQGVNTEAFF. The CDR3 region has the DNA TGTGCCAGCAAACAGGGGGTGAACACTGAAGCTTTCTTT. This chain joins TRBV7-3 and TRBJ1-1; 8 nucleotides agree with TRBD1. Germline V gene sequence: CDR1 SGHTA, CDR2 FQGTGA. The CDR3 spans 13 residues. Trimming cost V 7 bases and J 0 bases; bases outside gene matches: 1. Together with reference TRBV7-3 and TRBJ1-1, the CDR3 gives the full variable domain: GAGVSQTPSNKVTEKGKYVELRCDPISGHTALYWYRQSLGQGPEFLIYFQGTGAADDSGLPNDRFFAVRPEGSVSTLKIQRTERGDSAVYLCASKQGVNTEAFFGQGTRLTVV.

This clonotype is deemed medium-sized. The chain is built from TRBV7-9 and TRBJ2-1; possibly TRBD1 for D (6 bases). Trimming removed 6 bases at V and 4 bases at J, with 16 bases between. The CDR3 extends over 15 amino acids. Germline V lookup: CDR1 SEHNR, CDR2 FQNEAQ (reference sequence). The CDR3 nucleotides are TGTGCCAGCAGGACAGGTCCCAGTTTTTACAATGAGCAGTTCTTC. Its translation: CASRTGPSFYNEQFF. The full variable domain, in which reference TRBV7-9 and TRBJ2-1 provide the parts outside the CDR3, is DTGVSQNPRHKITKRGQNVTFRCDPISEHNRLYWYRQTLGQGPEFLTYFQNEAQLEKSRLLSDRFSAERPKGSFSTLEIQRTEQGDSAMYLCASRTGPSFYNEQFFGPGTRLTVL.

The DNA of the CDR3 is TGTGCCAGCAGCCAACGGCCTAGAGGAAATGAGCAGTTCTTC. Translated, it gives CASSQRPRGNEQFF. J is TRBJ2-1 and V is TRBV3-1, with D hard to call. V lost 2 bases, J lost 7 bases, and 12 bases lay in between. Looked up from germline, CDR1 is LGHDT and CDR2 is YNNKEL (reference sequence). The CDR3 has 14 residues.

This clonotype was detected a few times. The J gene is TRBJ2-1, the V gene TRBV5-4, with TRBD2 identical over 9 bases. Germline-derived CDR1 and CDR2 are SGHNT and YYREEE (reference sequence). The CDR3 sequence is 16 residues long. V trimming: 0 bases; J trimming: 8 bases; junction bases outside the gene matches: 9. The CDR3 spells CASSLGSGRRGDEQFF. The CDR3 DNA reads TGTGCCAGCAGCTTGGGTAGCGGGAGAAGGGGGGATGAGCAGTTCTTC.

This clonotype has only a few counts. One end of the junction fails to match germline, which may point to a read error. V and J are TRBV5-1 and TRBJ2-6, with D unclear. CDR3 length equals 15 residues. Germline V lookup: CDR1 SGHRS, CDR2 YFSETQ. The CDR3 DNA sequence: TGCGCCAACAGCGATATCCTCTCTGGGGCCAACGTCCTGACTTTC. Residues: CANSDILSGANVLTF.

In this sample, this clonotype turned up once. This chain connects TRBV20-1 to TRBJ2-1, with 7 bases matching TRBD2. CDR3 size: 14 residues. After removal of 4 bases from V and 4 bases from J, the junction contained 7 bases not matched to a gene. CDR1 is DFQATT and CDR2 is SNEGSKA in the germline V gene (reference sequence). DNA for the CDR3: TGCAGTGCTACTCCCCCGGGAGGATACAATGAGCAGTTCTTC. This codes for CSATPPGGYNEQFF.

Within the sample, this clonotype is medium-sized. The V gene is TRBV6-5, the J gene TRBJ2-7; 11 nucleotides match TRBD1. This CDR3 spans 16 amino acids. In germline, CDR1 is MNHEY, CDR2 SVGAGI. With V trimmed by 0 bases and J by 6 bases, 7 bases remained unmatched. CDR3 nucleotides: TGTGCCAGCAGTTACTCGAGATGGACAGGGGGCTCCGAGCAGTACTTC. Protein sequence: CASSYSRWTGGSEQYF.

The rearrangement uses TRBV11-2 and TRBJ2-1; perhaps TRBD1 as D (6 bases). CDR1 is SGHAT and CDR2 is FQNNGV in the germline V gene. V was trimmed by 5 bases and J by 9 bases, leaving 17 bases between them. This CDR3 has 14 amino acids. The CDR3 bases are TGTGCCAGCAGCCCGACAGGTGCCTTTTTTGAGCAGTTCTTC. It specifies CASSPTGAFFEQFF.